This T cell receptor beta chain derives from a study of shared clonotypes between healthy human individuals. Study-level information: Samples came from a couple of female and a few male donors aged 18 to 49. Findings and caveats of the study: Roughly 5% of naive CD4 clonotypes were shared across a handful of donors.

Points on this clone: Its antigen remains unidentified. Other DNA sequences of this sample code for an identical CDR3.

CDR1 and CDR2 from the germline V gene are SEHNR and FQNEAQ (reference sequence). Between the trimmed V and J ends, which lost 1 base and 2 bases, there was a span of 9 bases. The CDR3 is made up of 15 amino acids. Researchers divided each subset's genomic DNA evenly across several immunoSEQ plates. Here immunoSEQ multiplex PCR was the method, and the copy in TCRdb shows in-frame clones only, minus some. The repertoire holds 2 million or so clones, with 85% to 95% as singletons. Material: naive CD4+ T cells sorted from blood. Subset given: CD45RA+ positively selected. This TCR was recovered from a man between 18 and 29 years old in good health. The chain has TRBV7-9 and TRBJ1-5; possible D gene TRBD1, 6 bases. The CDR3 coding sequence is TGTGCCAGCAGCTTAGGTTCAGGGGGCAATCAGCCCCAGCATTTT. The encoded protein is CASSLGSGGNQPQHF.